These 4 T cell receptor beta chains share one sample of origin, sequenced in a study of T cells in Graves' hyperthyroidism and ophthalmopathy. It was RNA transcripts that yielded the amplified TCR beta CDR3 regions. First-round RT-PCR of the TCR CDR3 relied on the HTBI primer set. Using its own MiXCR run on the multiplex PCR reads, TCRdb lists one record per CDR3 protein. There are hundreds of thousands of distinct CDR3 sequences in the sample; about 15% occur only once, and roughly an eighth lies in the top ten. The sample was blood. All receptors come from a woman in her forties or fifties with Graves' ophthalmopathy.

This chain uses TRBV6-2 or TRBV6-3 with TRBJ1-3; D gene unclear. V was trimmed by 7 bases and J by 6 bases, leaving 22 bases between them. There are 16 residues in the CDR3. CDR1 is MNHEY and CDR2 is SVGEGT in the germline V gene. The DNA of the CDR3 is TGTGCCAGCAATCGGGGAGTGTCCAGTGTAGAAAACACCATATATTTT. It specifies CASNRGVSSVENTIYF.

This clonotype showed up many times. This sequence joins TRBV28 and TRBJ2-7; no firm D call. CDR1 is MDHEN, CDR2 SYDVKM, per germline. Deletions cut 6 bases from V and 3 bases from J, with 12 bases between. The CDR3 runs 13 residues. This CDR3 reads CASRGAENYEQYF. CDR3 coding DNA: TGTGCCAGCAGGGGCGCAGAAAACTACGAGCAGTACTTC. Based on the CDR3 plus reference TRBV28 and TRBJ2-7, the full variable domain is DVKVTQSSRYLVKRTGEKVFLECVQDMDHENMFWYRQDPGLGLRLIYFSYDVKMKEKGDIPEGYSVSREKKERFSLILESASTNQTSMYLCASRGAENYEQYFGPGTRLTVT.

This clonotype was observed at least ten times. The J gene is TRBJ2-3, the V gene TRBV9; 11 nucleotides align to TRBD2. Germline CDR1 is SGDLS and CDR2 is YYNGEE. The CDR3 length is 15 residues. The trim removed 4 bases at V and 2 bases at J, leaving 3 bases unmatched. The CDR3 sequence is CASSIAGGNTDTQYF. CDR3 DNA sequence: TGTGCCAGCAGCATAGCGGGAGGGAACACAGATACGCAGTATTTT.

In this sample, this clonotype turned up many times. The V and J genes are TRBV20-1 and TRBJ2-1, with 11 bases aligning to TRBD2. From germline, CDR1 is DFQATT and CDR2 SNEGSKA (reference sequence). This CDR3 is 14 amino acids long. V trimming: 6 bases; J trimming: 4 bases; junction bases outside the gene matches: 5. The CDR3 nucleotides are TGCAGTGCCCCGGGACTAGCGGTTTACAATGAGCAGTTCTTC. Its translation is CSAPGLAVYNEQFF.